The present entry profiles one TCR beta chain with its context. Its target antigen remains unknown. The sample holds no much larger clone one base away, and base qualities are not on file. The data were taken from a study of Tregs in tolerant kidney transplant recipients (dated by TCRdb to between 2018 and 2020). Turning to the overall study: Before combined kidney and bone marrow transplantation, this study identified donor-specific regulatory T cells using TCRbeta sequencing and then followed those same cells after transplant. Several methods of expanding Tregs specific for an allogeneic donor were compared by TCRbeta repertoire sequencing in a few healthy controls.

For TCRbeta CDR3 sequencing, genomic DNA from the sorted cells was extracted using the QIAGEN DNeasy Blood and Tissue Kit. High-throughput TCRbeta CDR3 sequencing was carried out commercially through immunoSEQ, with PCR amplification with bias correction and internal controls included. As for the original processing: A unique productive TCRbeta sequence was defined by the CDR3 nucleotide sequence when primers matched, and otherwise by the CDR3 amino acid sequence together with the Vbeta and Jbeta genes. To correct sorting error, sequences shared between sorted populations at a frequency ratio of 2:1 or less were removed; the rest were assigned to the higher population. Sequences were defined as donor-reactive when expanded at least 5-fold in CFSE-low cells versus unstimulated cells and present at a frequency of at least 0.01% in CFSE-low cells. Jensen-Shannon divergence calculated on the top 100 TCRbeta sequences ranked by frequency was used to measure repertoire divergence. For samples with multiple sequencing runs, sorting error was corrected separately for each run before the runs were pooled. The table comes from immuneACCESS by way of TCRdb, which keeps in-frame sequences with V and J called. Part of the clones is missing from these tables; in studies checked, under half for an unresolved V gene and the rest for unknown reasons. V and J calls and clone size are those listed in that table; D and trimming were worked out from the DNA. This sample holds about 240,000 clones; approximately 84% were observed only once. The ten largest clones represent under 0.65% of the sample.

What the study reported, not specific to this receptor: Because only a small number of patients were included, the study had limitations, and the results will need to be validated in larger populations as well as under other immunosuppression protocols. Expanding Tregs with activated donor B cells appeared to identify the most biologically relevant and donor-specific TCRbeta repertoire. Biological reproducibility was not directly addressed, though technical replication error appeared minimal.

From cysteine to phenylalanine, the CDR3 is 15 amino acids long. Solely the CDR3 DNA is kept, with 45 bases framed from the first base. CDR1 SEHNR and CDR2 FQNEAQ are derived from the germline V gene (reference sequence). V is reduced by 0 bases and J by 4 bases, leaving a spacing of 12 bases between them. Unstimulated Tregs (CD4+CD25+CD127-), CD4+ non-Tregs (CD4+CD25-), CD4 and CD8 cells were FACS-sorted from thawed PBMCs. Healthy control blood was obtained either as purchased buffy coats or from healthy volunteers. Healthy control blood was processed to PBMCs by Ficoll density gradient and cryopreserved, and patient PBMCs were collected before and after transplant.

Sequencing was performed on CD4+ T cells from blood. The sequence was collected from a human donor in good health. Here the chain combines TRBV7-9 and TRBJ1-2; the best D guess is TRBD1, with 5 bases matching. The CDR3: CASSLAGGNLYGYTF. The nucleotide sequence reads TGTGCCAGCAGCTTAGCCGGGGGTAACCTCTATGGCTACACCTTC.